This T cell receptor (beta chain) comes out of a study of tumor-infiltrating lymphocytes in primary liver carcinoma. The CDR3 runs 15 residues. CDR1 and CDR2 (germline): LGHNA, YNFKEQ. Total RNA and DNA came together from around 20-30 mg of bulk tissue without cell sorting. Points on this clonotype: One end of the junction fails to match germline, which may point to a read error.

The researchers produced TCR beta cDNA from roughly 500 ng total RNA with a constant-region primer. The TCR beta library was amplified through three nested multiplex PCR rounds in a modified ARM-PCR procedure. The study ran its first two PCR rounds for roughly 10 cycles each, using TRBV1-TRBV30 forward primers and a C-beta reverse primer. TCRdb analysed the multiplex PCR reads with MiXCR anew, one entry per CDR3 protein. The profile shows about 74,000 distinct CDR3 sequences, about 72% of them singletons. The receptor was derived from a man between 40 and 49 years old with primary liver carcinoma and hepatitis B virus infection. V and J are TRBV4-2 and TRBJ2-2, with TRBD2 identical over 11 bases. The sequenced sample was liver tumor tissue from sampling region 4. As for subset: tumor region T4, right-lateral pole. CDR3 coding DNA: TGTGCCAGCACCCAAGAAACTAGCGGGAGTAGGGAACTGTTTTTT. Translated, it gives CASTQETSGSRELFF.